These T cell receptor beta chains were read from a single sample in a study of vaccination and CD4 T cells after COVID-19. These receptors lack a known antigen. TCRdb ran MiXCR on the PCR reads and lists one entry per CDR3 protein. The profile shows around 7,000 distinct CDR3 sequences, around 71% of them singletons. The sequencing input was CD4+ T cells from blood, cultured in vitro. The receptors stem from a human donor in good health. CDR3s include the opening cysteine and the closing phenylalanine or tryptophan. Each record gives: J gene, V gene, CDR3 protein.

J: TRBJ1-2; V: TRBV6-5; CDR3: CASSSRQGADYGYTF
J: TRBJ1-6; V: TRBV20-1; CDR3: CSARDGGQLNNSPLHF
J: TRBJ1-2; V: TRBV29-1; CDR3: CSVEETGPLPYYGYTF
J: TRBJ1-2; V: TRBV12-3/TRBV12-4; CDR3: CASRRGTNGYTF
J: TRBJ2-5; V: TRBV14; CDR3: CASSQERGLSETQYF
J: TRBJ2-2; V: TRBV6-1; CDR3: CASSTSGGATGELFF
J: TRBJ2-7; V: TRBV11-3; CDR3: CASSLVQGAYEQYF
J: TRBJ1-2; V: TRBV7-9; CDR3: CASSPGTGDPSFYGYTF
J: TRBJ2-5; V: TRBV24-1; CDR3: CATSDSTRRQGAGETQYF
J: TRBJ1-3; V: TRBV19; CDR3: CASISSGNTIYF
J: TRBJ2-5; V: TRBV10-3; CDR3: CAISESMTDETQYF
J: TRBJ2-7; V: TRBV7-9; CDR3: CASSLGQIWPYEQYF
J: TRBJ1-2; V: TRBV12-3/TRBV12-4; CDR3: CASSSLGGRLGYTF
J: TRBJ2-3; V: TRBV7-2; CDR3: CASSSPTREGTQYF
J: TRBJ2-3; V: TRBV5-4; CDR3: CASSLSATDTQYF
J: TRBJ2-3; V: TRBV12-3/TRBV12-4; CDR3: CASSAWDWAEDTQYF
J: TRBJ1-5; V: TRBV2; CDR3: CASSFGPSDQHF
J: TRBJ1-2; V: TRBV6-2/TRBV6-3; CDR3: CASSSGQGVGYGYTF
J: TRBJ2-2; V: TRBV29-1; CDR3: CSVGGSTGELFF
J: TRBJ2-5; V: TRBV6-1; CDR3: CASRRQGRETQYF
J: TRBJ2-5; V: TRBV6-5; CDR3: CASSYSLLTSGMQETQYF
J: TRBJ2-5; V: TRBV5-4; CDR3: CASSLSGGTGVETQYF
J: TRBJ1-6; V: TRBV19; CDR3: CASSRQGDIYSPLHF
J: TRBJ1-6; V: TRBV5-1; CDR3: CASSSGQPTYNSPLHF
J: TRBJ1-1; V: TRBV6-5; CDR3: CASSFLGGTEAFF
J: TRBJ1-2; V: TRBV20-1; CDR3: CSARGGGYTF
J: TRBJ1-1; V: TRBV10-3; CDR3: CAISEGRSNTEAFF
J: TRBJ2-1; V: TRBV20-1; CDR3: CSAPGTSGVSSYNEQFF
J: TRBJ1-5; V: TRBV5-4; CDR3: CASSSDRVNQPQHF
J: TRBJ2-7; V: TRBV5-4; CDR3: CASSAPGAVGYEQYF
J: TRBJ2-3; V: TRBV7-9; CDR3: CASSLDGGGTDTQYF
J: TRBJ2-2; V: TRBV19; CDR3: CASSTNRGTGELFF
J: TRBJ1-2; V: TRBV28; CDR3: CASSPGGGRTYGYTF
J: TRBJ1-5; V: TRBV20-1; CDR3: CSARVDGFGNQPQHF
J: TRBJ1-2; V: TRBV12-3/TRBV12-4; CDR3: CASSPLQGGYTF
J: TRBJ1-3; V: TRBV6-1; CDR3: CASSTDRVGNTIYF
J: TRBJ1-2; V: TRBV6-1; CDR3: CANLAGADYGYTF
J: TRBJ2-5; V: TRBV7-9; CDR3: CASSYALGLLRGETQYF
J: TRBJ2-7; V: TRBV7-6; CDR3: CASSLDRVANEQYF
J: TRBJ2-2; V: TRBV20-1; CDR3: CSARGTPGLVTGNTGELFF
J: TRBJ1-1; V: TRBV7-9; CDR3: CAGVNRERNTEAFF
J: TRBJ1-2; V: TRBV6-2/TRBV6-3; CDR3: CASSYGDSYGYTF
J: TRBJ1-6; V: TRBV23-1; CDR3: CASRCGSSYNSPLHF
J: TRBJ2-7; V: TRBV12-3/TRBV12-4; CDR3: CASSLHGANYEQYF
J: TRBJ1-5; V: TRBV20-1; CDR3: CSAGGGLGNQPQHF
J: TRBJ1-5; V: TRBV6-2/TRBV6-3; CDR3: CASRVRGQGGNQPQHF
J: TRBJ1-2; V: TRBV6-5; CDR3: CASSYSGTGGLAFRGYTF
J: TRBJ1-1; V: TRBV6-2/TRBV6-3; CDR3: CASSYSSHPGQGWTTEAFF
J: TRBJ1-5; V: TRBV25-1; CDR3: CASSGRDRGDQPQHF
J: TRBJ1-2; V: TRBV20-1; CDR3: CSSTGHTNYGYTF
J: TRBJ2-5; V: TRBV11-2; CDR3: CASTRSGGTQYF
J: TRBJ1-2; V: TRBV27; CDR3: CASNPQIGSNYYGYTF
J: TRBJ1-1; V: TRBV6-5; CDR3: CASSFGGQLGTEAFF
J: TRBJ1-2; V: TRBV21-1; CDR3: CASSNTGSPNYGYTF
J: TRBJ2-5; V: TRBV28; CDR3: CATRPQGVETQYF
J: TRBJ1-6; V: TRBV5-1; CDR3: CASRGGTADNSPLHF
J: TRBJ2-7; V: TRBV6-1; CDR3: CASSEASGWGHEQYF